The next 17 T cell receptor beta chains were all read from a single sample in a study of blood T cell repertoires in COVID-19. This table comes from immunoSEQ multiplex PCR, and its TCRdb copy is limited to in-frame clones, with some not included. The sample lists approximately 150,000 clones; less than 85% were seen once. The sample taken for sequencing was peripheral blood. The receptors were sampled from a woman aged 55-75 years with COVID-19, enrolled during active disease.

V usage is TRBV2 and J usage is TRBJ2-7, with 12 bases identical to TRBD2. The CDR3 totals 14 residues. Losses at the gene ends were 6 bases for V and 3 bases for J; bases not matched to a gene: 3. Germline-derived CDR1 and CDR2 are SNHLY and FYNNEI. The CDR3 bases are TGTGCCAGCAGCGGGACTAGCGGGCTCTACGAGCAGTACTTC. It codes for CASSGTSGLYEQYF.

The V gene is TRBV24-1, the J gene TRBJ1-5; D call uncertain. Trimming left V 2 bases short and J 1 base short, with 11 bases between. The CDR3 sequence is 16 residues long. Germline assignment: CDR1 KGHDR and CDR2 SFDVKD. CDR3 amino acids: CATSDSRVGSNQPQHF. CDR3 nucleotide sequence: TGTGCCACCAGTGATTCGAGGGTTGGGAGCAATCAGCCCCAGCATTTT.

The V and J genes are TRBV3-1 (or the pseudogene TRBV3-2) and TRBJ2-7, with TRBD2 identical over 8 bases. The V gene end was trimmed by 9 bases and the J gene end by 0 bases; junction bases not matched to a gene: 4. The germline CDR1 and CDR2 sequences are LGHDT and YNNKEL (reference sequence). This CDR3 contains 13 residues. Written as DNA, the CDR3 is TGTGCCAGTAGCGGGGAGAGCTCCTACGAGCAGTACTTC. It encodes CASSGESSYEQYF.

The rearrangement joins TRBV29-1 to TRBJ2-1, with TRBD1 matching over 10 bases. With V trimmed by 2 bases and J by 3 bases, 4 bases remained unmatched. CDR3 length: 15 amino acids. Germline values: CDR1 SQVTM, CDR2 ANQGSEA. CDR3 bases: TGCAGCGTTGAATGGAGGGACAGGGGCTACAATGAGCAGTTCTTC. The encoded protein is CSVEWRDRGYNEQFF.

The table lists this clone with a count of one. This chain joins TRBV27 and TRBJ2-2; TRBD1 is a possible D gene (5 bases). This CDR3 region has 16 residues. The germline V gene encodes CDR1 MNHEY and CDR2 SMNVEV (reference sequence). Trimming removed 2 bases at V and 4 bases at J, with 14 bases between. The CDR3 DNA follows: TGTGCCAGCAGTTTACAACGCAGACAGAGCACCGGGGAGCTGTTTTTT. It translates to CASSLQRRQSTGELFF.

The genes are TRBV7-2 and TRBJ1-3, with 7 bases identical to TRBD1. Trimming at V came to 1 base and at J to 0 bases, leaving 3 bases not matched to a gene. This CDR3 spans 16 amino acids. Germline V gene data show CDR1 as SGHTA and CDR2 as FQGNSA. The CDR3 DNA follows: TGTGCCAGCAGCTTAGGACAGGGTAGCTCTGGAAACACCATATATTTT. It is translated as CASSLGQGSSGNTIYF.

DNA of the CDR3: TGTGCCAGCAGTTTGGCCCTGAACACTGAAGCTTTCTTT. Its protein is CASSLALNTEAFF. The V gene is TRBV6-6, the J gene TRBJ1-1; the D is unclear. The CDR3 totals 13 residues. Germline CDR1 MNHNY, CDR2 SVGAGI (reference sequence). Trimming cost V 4 bases and J 0 bases, with 6 bases left between them.

The chain couples TRBV6-2 or TRBV6-3 to TRBJ2-7; TRBD2 aligns across 9 bases. Germline-derived CDR1 and CDR2 are MNHEY and SVGEGT. The V gene end was trimmed by 0 bases and the J gene end by 1 base; junction bases not matched to a gene: 7. CDR3 length: 17 residues. CDR3: CASSYSILAGGSYEQYF. CDR3 coding DNA: TGTGCCAGCAGTTACTCGATCCTCGCGGGAGGGTCCTACGAGCAGTACTTC.

This clone appeared once. This chain connects TRBV7-2 to TRBJ1-1; no definite D call. There are 11 residues in the CDR3. V lost 3 bases and J 8 bases, leaving 7 bases between the germline ends. Germline CDR1 reads SGHTA; CDR2 reads FQGNSA. CDR3 residues: CASSFAREAFF. DNA of the CDR3: TGTGCCAGCAGCTTTGCCAGGGAAGCTTTCTTT.

The chain is built from TRBV11-1 and TRBJ2-2, with D unclear. Germline-derived CDR1 and CDR2 are SGHAT and FQDESV (reference sequence). The CDR3 loop spans 14 amino acids. V lost 7 bases and J lost 3, with 12 bases in between. Written as DNA, the CDR3 is TGTGCCAGCACTAAATCGAGATACACCGGGGAGCTGTTTTTT. This translates into CASTKSRYTGELFF.

This chain links TRBV14 with TRBJ1-3; D uncertain. Trimming cost V 0 bases and J 0 bases, with 12 bases left between them. Germline-derived CDR1 and CDR2 are SGHDN and FVKESK. CDR3 length: 17 residues. Here the CDR3 reads CASSQDLAGHSGNTIYF. CDR3 sequence (DNA): TGTGCCAGCAGCCAAGATCTAGCAGGCCACTCTGGAAACACCATATATTTT.

CDR3 loop: CASSLGQANTEAFF. The CDR3, as DNA: TGTGCCAGCAGCTTAGGACAGGCGAACACTGAAGCTTTCTTT. This chain uses TRBV5-4 with TRBJ1-1, with 7 bases fitting TRBD1. The CDR3 length is 14 residues. The germline gives CDR1 SGHNT, CDR2 YYREEE (reference sequence). Losses at the gene ends were 2 bases for V and 1 base for J; bases not matched to a gene: 2. The variable domain in full, completed from reference TRBV5-4 and TRBJ1-1, reads ETGVTQSPTHLIKTRGQQVTLRCSSQSGHNTVSWYQQALGQGPQFIFQYYREEENGRGNFPPRFSGLQFPNYSSELNVNALELDDSALYLCASSLGQANTEAFFGQGTRLTVV.

V usage is TRBV7-3 and J usage is TRBJ2-2, with D possibly matching TRBD1 (6 bases). This CDR3 comprises 17 residues. Looked up from germline, CDR1 is SGHTA and CDR2 is FQGTGA. The germline V and J ends were trimmed by 5 bases and 0 bases, with 16 bases remaining between them. The CDR3 bases are TGTGCCAGCAGCCCTTCCAGACAGGCCGCGAACACCGGGGAGCTGTTTTTT. It translates to CASSPSRQAANTGELFF.

The table lists this clone with a few counts. V is TRBV25-1 and J is TRBJ2-1, with 7 bases identical to TRBD2. The J segment lost 2 bases and the V segment lost 1 base, leaving 5 bases of the junction unmatched. Germline values: CDR1 MGHDK, CDR2 SYGVNS. The CDR3 is 16 amino acids. DNA for the CDR3: TGTGCCAGCAGTGAATGGAGCGGGGTCCCCTACAATGAGCAGTTCTTC. Its protein product is CASSEWSGVPYNEQFF.

The CDR3 DNA follows: TGTGCCAGCAGCGGGGGGGGGACTCCCTCCTACGAGCAGTACTTC. It is translated as CASSGGGTPSYEQYF. The chain joins TRBV7-2 to TRBJ2-7; 7 bases are shared with TRBD2. Trimming at V came to 5 bases and at J to 0 bases, leaving 7 bases not matched to a gene. The CDR3 has 15 residues. CDR1 SGHTA and CDR2 FQGNSA come from the germline V gene.

This clone was seen just once. The CDR3 DNA is TGTGCCAGCAGTTCCCCGGGAGGAGAGGGTGAAAAACTGTTTTTT. Residues: CASSSPGGEGEKLFF. The chain uses TRBV28 and TRBJ1-4; D is undetermined. Trimming cost V 4 bases and J 7 bases, with 16 bases left between them. CDR3 length: 15 amino acids. Germline V CDR1 and CDR2: MDHEN, SYDVKM.

V and J are TRBV5-1 and TRBJ1-1, with D perhaps TRBD1 (5 bases). The CDR3 is 16 residues long. Germline V gives CDR1 SGHRS, CDR2 YFSETQ. Trimming cost V 0 bases and J 1 base, with 13 bases left between them. CDR3 loop: CASSLEGTTRNTEAFF. The DNA of the CDR3 is TGCGCCAGCAGCTTGGAAGGGACGACTAGGAACACTGAAGCTTTCTTT.